The sample holds many counts of the clone carrying this T cell receptor beta chain. What it binds is unknown. The data were obtained in a study of T-cell memory formation after mild COVID-19. TCRdb fed the 5' RACE reads into MiXCR, producing one record per CDR3 protein. The data show hundreds of thousands of distinct CDR3 sequences, with around 21% seen just once and approximately 12% held by the top ten. Germline V lookup: CDR1 MNHNY, CDR2 SVGAGI (reference sequence). Trimming removed 8 bases at V and 3 bases at J, with 5 bases between. The CDR3 sequence is 11 residues long. The study, taken as a whole, reports: Among clones peaking at day 37 in the second wave, SARS-CoV-2 specificity remained unconfirmed.

This receptor was obtained from an adult woman who had mild COVID-19 (a few samples of this study predate the infection). Cell type and time point are not known. This sequence joins TRBV6-6 and TRBJ1-3; D gene ambiguous. Specimen: PBMCs or a T cell subset sorted from them (not recorded which). In DNA, the CDR3 is TGTGCCAGCCGGGGTGGAAACACCATATATTTT. This codes for CASRGGNTIYF.